The 21 T cell receptor beta chains listed next were all sequenced from one sample in a study of PD-1 blockade in classical Hodgkin lymphoma. Generated by immunoSEQ multiplex PCR, the TCRdb table keeps only in-frame clones and is missing some. Of fewer than 35,000 clones listed, about 90% are singletons. The time point denotes: cycle 4 day 1 (C4D1), after more than five weeks of nivolumab. Each and every patient relapsed after autologous stem cell transplantation, and patients got differing brentuximab vedotin exposure. Magnetic negative selection purified CD4+ T cells from thawed PBMCs. Specimen: CD4+ T cells from blood, collected before the fourth cycle of nivolumab. Receptors were obtained from a human donor with classical Hodgkin lymphoma.

This chain uses TRBV5-1 with TRBJ2-7, with 7 bases that match TRBD1. The CDR3 has 16 amino acids. CDR1 and CDR2 from the germline V gene are SGHRS and YFSETQ. Trimming took 3 bases from V and 2 from J; bases not matched to a gene: 11. The CDR3 reads CASSSGFDRVAYEQYF. The CDR3 DNA follows: TGCGCCAGCAGCTCGGGATTTGACAGGGTAGCCTACGAGCAGTACTTC.

This clone has only one observation. This chain joins TRBV5-1 and TRBJ2-1, with unresolved D. Trimming took 4 bases from V and 3 from J, leaving 11 bases between them. The V gene's germline CDR1 is SGHRS and CDR2 YFSETQ. The CDR3 consists of 14 residues. The chain's CDR3 is CASSRRYFYNEQFF. The CDR3 bases are TGCGCCAGCAGCCGTCGTTACTTCTACAATGAGCAGTTCTTC.

The rearrangement uses TRBV12-5 and TRBJ1-5; a weak D match, TRBD1 (5 bases). CDR1 and CDR2 (germline): LGHNT, FRNRAP. Trimming cost V 0 bases and J 0 bases, with 12 bases left between them. The CDR3 extends over 17 amino acids. DNA of the CDR3: TGTGCTAGTGGTTTGGTACCCGAGGGGTCTAGCAATCAGCCCCAGCATTTT. This sequence encodes CASGLVPEGSSNQPQHF.

The chain recombines TRBV18 with TRBJ2-5; no clear D. CDR3 length equals 11 residues. The V end lost 6 bases, the J end lost 2 bases, and 4 bases lay between the germline ends. Germline V gives CDR1 KGHSH, CDR2 LQKENI. The CDR3 coding sequence is TGTGCCAGCTCGATACAAGAGACCCAGTACTTC. Protein sequence: CASSIQETQYF.

The rearrangement uses TRBV6-4 and TRBJ2-3; the D gene is possibly TRBD1 (5 bases). The V gene lost 0 bases and the J gene lost 1 base, with 11 bases spanning the gap. This CDR3 has 16 residues. Germline loops: CDR1 MRHNA, CDR2 SNTAGT. The CDR3 bases are TGTGCCAGCAGTGACTCCCAGGGAACTGGCACAGATACGCAGTATTTT. This codes for CASSDSQGTGTDTQYF.

The gene calls are TRBV5-6 and TRBJ2-7; unclear D gene. CDR3 length: 14 residues. V was cut by 3 bases and J by 2 bases, with 12 bases left in between. Looked up from germline, CDR1 is SGHDT and CDR2 is YYEEEE. CDR3 loop: CASSSDKPTYEQYF. The CDR3 region has the DNA TGTGCCAGCAGCTCAGACAAACCGACCTACGAGCAGTACTTC.

V usage is TRBV15 and J usage is TRBJ1-4; D is undetermined. The germline gives CDR1 LNHNV, CDR2 YYDKDF (reference sequence). Trimming took off 0 bases at V and 8 bases at J, with 7 bases between the two ends. The CDR3 sequence is 13 residues long. The DNA of the CDR3 is TGTGCCACCAGCAGAGATCCGAAGGAAAAACTGTTTTTT. Amino acids: CATSRDPKEKLFF. Complete variable domain (other parts from reference TRBV15 and TRBJ1-4): DAMVIQNPRYQVTQFGKPVTLSCSQTLNHNVMYWYQQKSSQAPKLLFHYYDKDFNNEADTPDNFQSRRPNTSFCFLDIRSPGLGDTAMYLCATSRDPKEKLFFGSGTQLSVL.

The CDR3 nucleotides read TGTGCCAGCAGTCCCCGGACTAGCGGGAGTGTCATTCAGTACTTC. Protein product: CASSPRTSGSVIQYF. V and J are TRBV6-6 and TRBJ2-4; TRBD2 aligns across 13 bases. Germline CDR1 reads MNHNY; CDR2 reads SVGAGI (reference sequence). CDR3 length: 15 residues. V dropped 5 bases and J dropped 9; count of bases not matched to a gene: 7.

The V and J genes are TRBV5-4 and TRBJ1-1; D is uncertain. V lost 2 bases and J 1 base, leaving 6 bases between the germline ends. The CDR3 covers 13 residues. CDR1 and CDR2 from the germline V gene are SGHNT and YYREEE (reference sequence). As DNA, the CDR3 is TGTGCCAGCAGCTTTTCTCAGAACACTGAAGCTTTCTTT. The encoded protein is CASSFSQNTEAFF.

This chain joins TRBV11-1 and TRBJ2-2; D gene unclear. Germline CDR1 and CDR2: SGHAT and FQDESV (reference sequence). The CDR3 length is 15 residues. V was pared by 2 bases and J by 2 bases, with 9 bases between. The CDR3 DNA reads as TGTGCCAGCAGCTTACTCAGGAGAAACACCGGGGAGCTGTTTTTT. It yields the protein CASSLLRRNTGELFF.

CDR3 in DNA: TGTGCCAGTAGTAATGGGGGGACGCCCGCCGAAGCTTTCTTT. It codes for CASSNGGTPAEAFF. The chain recombines TRBV19 with TRBJ1-1; D may be TRBD1 (5 bases). The ends were cut back, 4 bases at V and 8 bases at J, with 17 bases in the middle. The CDR3 sequence is 14 residues long. In germline, CDR1 is LNHDA, CDR2 SQIVND (reference sequence).

V and J are TRBV7-8 and TRBJ2-2; 15 bases match TRBD2. Germline V gene data show CDR1 as SGHVS and CDR2 as FQNEAQ. CDR3 length: 18 amino acids. Trimming cost V 5 bases and J 5 bases; bases outside gene matches: 9. CDR3 sequence (DNA): TGTGCCAGCAGCCCGGGACTAGCGGGAGGCCGTGGGACCGGGGAGCTGTTTTTT. Protein sequence: CASSPGLAGGRGTGELFF.

CDR3 residues: CASSPPGGSMGNIQYF. CDR3 DNA: TGTGCCAGCTCACCACCGGGTGGTTCTATGGGGAACATTCAGTACTTC. The chain couples TRBV18 to TRBJ2-4; D gene unclear. Germline CDR1 and CDR2: KGHSH and LQKENI. CDR3 length equals 16 residues. Trimming removed 0 bases at V and 7 bases at J, with 16 bases between.

This chain links TRBV5-1 with TRBJ2-1; D possibly matches TRBD1 or TRBD2 (5 bases each). This CDR3 contains 14 residues. CDR1 and CDR2 (germline): SGHRS, YFSETQ. V was cut by 2 bases and J by 4 bases, with 10 bases left in between. CDR3 nucleotide sequence: TGCGCCAGCAGCTTCAGGGACGCATACAATGAGCAGTTCTTC. It translates to CASSFRDAYNEQFF.

The chain joins TRBV28 to TRBJ2-2; TRBD2 is a possible D gene (6 bases). Germline-derived CDR1 and CDR2 are MDHEN and SYDVKM. Trimming stripped 4 bases from V and 4 bases from J, with 7 bases between. CDR3 length equals 13 residues. The CDR3 coding sequence is TGTGCCAGCAGTTCCGGGGGCACCGGGGAGCTGTTTTTT. Translation: CASSSGGTGELFF. The complete variable domain, with remaining parts taken from reference TRBV28 and TRBJ2-2, reads DVKVTQSSRYLVKRTGEKVFLECVQDMDHENMFWYRQDPGLGLRLIYFSYDVKMKEKGDIPEGYSVSREKKERFSLILESASTNQTSMYLCASSSGGTGELFFGEGSRLTVL.

The gene calls are TRBV28 and TRBJ1-2, with D unresolved. Germline assignment: CDR1 MDHEN and CDR2 SYDVKM. There are 18 residues in the CDR3. V was pared by 4 bases and J by 0 bases, with 21 bases between. The CDR3 loop reads CASSSPPGDILANYGYTF. The CDR3 region has the DNA TGTGCCAGCAGTTCCCCCCCCGGCGATATCTTAGCTAACTATGGCTACACCTTC.

V usage is TRBV11-2 and J usage is TRBJ2-3; TRBD2 is a possible D gene (6 bases). Germline V CDR1 and CDR2: SGHAT, FQNNGV. The CDR3 consists of 18 residues. V was cut by 5 bases and J by 3 bases, with 24 bases left in between. CDR3 DNA: TGTGCCAGCAGCCGAACGACTAGTTTCGGACGCCGAACAGATACGCAGTATTTT. Translating gives CASSRTTSFGRRTDTQYF.

This chain links TRBV19 with TRBJ1-5; D is uncertain. The CDR3 extends over 13 amino acids. Trimming removed 4 bases from V and 7 bases from J, with 11 bases in between. In germline, CDR1 is LNHDA, CDR2 SQIVND (reference sequence). CDR3 residues: CASSTIPGQPQHF. For the CDR3, the DNA is TGTGCCAGTAGTACGATACCGGGACAGCCCCAGCATTTT.

The J gene is TRBJ2-1, the V gene TRBV5-1; TRBD2 might be the D (6 bases). This CDR3 region has 15 residues. CDR1 and CDR2 (germline): SGHRS, YFSETQ. V lost 4 bases, J lost 0 bases, and 11 bases lay in between. CDR3 sequence: CASSPGLSSYNEQFF. Here the CDR3 DNA reads TGCGCCAGCAGCCCGGGACTCTCCTCCTACAATGAGCAGTTCTTC.

The DNA for the CDR3 is TGTGCCAGTAGTATGGGACTAGCGGGAGGCCGAGAGACCCAGTACTTC. Protein: CASSMGLAGGRETQYF. This chain joins TRBV19 and TRBJ2-5; 15 bases match TRBD2. This CDR3 is built from 16 residues. The V gene's germline CDR1 is LNHDA and CDR2 SQIVND (reference sequence). J lost 4 bases, V lost 3 bases, and 3 bases had no gene match.

The chain joins TRBV4-1 to TRBJ2-5, with 7 bases that match TRBD1. J was trimmed by 1 base and V by 6 bases; bases with no gene match: 2. The germline gives CDR1 MGHRA, CDR2 YSYEKL. The CDR3 length is 13 residues. CDR3 bases: TGCGCCAGCAGAGGGACAGCCCAAGAGACCCAGTACTTC. This codes for CASRGTAQETQYF.